This record concerns one T cell receptor (beta chain) sequence. Which antigen it targets is not known. Within one base of it there is no much larger clone, and no base qualities were kept. Library preparation used 5' RACE. TCRbeta was amplified in two rounds of PCR using Phusion High-Fidelity polymerase, and the primers added sample-specific barcodes. TCRbeta libraries were generated by template-switch cDNA synthesis with SMARTScribe reverse transcriptase and a TRBC-specific primer. After barcoding, samples were pooled and then prepared using the NEBNext Ultra DNA Library Prep Kit for Illumina. The libraries were sequenced on an Illumina MiSeq using the MiSeq reagent kit v2, 300 cycles. From the authors' description of their analysis: Reads were demultiplexed by barcode with Jemultiplexer and aligned with MiTCR using default parameters. VDJtools filtered out non-functional sequences; clonotypes were defined by amino acid sequence, with frequencies based on assigned sequence reads. The clonal space homeostasis analysis grouped clonotypes by frequency into over-represented (0.05-1), large, medium and small bins. TCRdb trimmed public reads at Q25 via fastp, called clones via MiXCR and kept in-frame beta chains. Each entry merges the rows of one CDR3 protein and shows their most common DNA and genes. These V and J calls rely on TCRdb rather than the paper's analysis. Across this sample there are 500 to 700 distinct CDR3 sequences, with around 27% seen only once. Of the sample, 25% to 30% falls within the top ten clones.

This record belongs to a study of MAIT cells during Salmonella Paratyphi A infection (dated by TCRdb to about 2017). For the wider study: Adult volunteers aged 18 to 60 swallowed one dose of 1-5x10^3 CFU of S. Paratyphi A strain NVGH308. Diagnosed volunteers received ciprofloxacin 500 mg twice daily for 14 days starting at diagnosis.

V and J lose 0 bases and 6 bases, and a span of 11 bases separates them. From its cysteine to its phenylalanine, the CDR3 spans 15 amino acids. CDR3 DNA is the only sequence kept; it has 45 bases, read in frame from the first base. As encoded in the germline V gene, CDR1 is KGHDR while CDR2 is SFDVKD. What the authors observed across the whole study: MAIT cell TRBV usage was oligoclonal with a preference for TRBV20 and TRBV6, and infection did not appear to change this usage. Although the availability of volunteer samples limited sample sizes, the sizes were judged adequate for detecting differences between groups. Space occupied by over-represented MAIT clonotypes fell significantly from baseline to mid-infection (roughly 0.17 to 0.10), with no significant post-infection difference. Compared with healthy controls, diagnosed volunteers had more expansion or contraction among the top five MAIT clonotypes (about 0.5 versus 0.13), a finding that suggests the repertoire is reshaped by infection.

The sample's time point label, decoded: mid-infection, around enteric fever diagnosis. MAIT cells, defined as Valpha7.2+ CD161+ T cells, were identified and sorted by flow cytometry. Circulating MAIT cell TCRbeta repertoires were profiled longitudinally in over 5 volunteers in whom enteric fever developed after controlled oral challenge with live Salmonella Paratyphi A. Every diagnosed volunteer provided MAIT cell samples at three timepoints: pre-infection, mid-infection and post-infection. A diagnosis of enteric fever was based on Paratyphi A bacteremia and/or a persistent fever above 38 degrees C that lasted longer than 12 hours. Challenged volunteers were diagnosed with infection sometime between day 4 and day 7 after challenge. For RNA extraction, between 5,000 and 10,000 MAIT cells per sample were sorted directly into RNAqueous-Micro lysis buffer. Lymphoprep gradient centrifugation was used to isolate peripheral blood mononuclear cells from blood samples and leukocyte cones. Cell sorting used a BD FACSAria Fusion or BD FACSAria III sorter.

The rearrangement joined TRBV24-1 to TRBJ2-1; TRBD1 is a weak D gene call, 6 bases matching. This sample comprised MAIT cells from blood, obtained at the middle sampling point of the challenge study. The TCR was taken from a person between 18 and 75 years old who was deliberately infected with Salmonella Paratyphi A in a paratyphoid fever challenge study. The base sequence is TGTGCCACCAGTGATTTGGAGGGACACGCCAATGAGCAGTTCTTC. It codes for CATSDLEGHANEQFF.